These 28 T cell receptor beta chains originate from one sample sequenced in a study of shared clonotypes between healthy human individuals. Libraries were prepared by immunoSEQ multiplex PCR; TCRdb keeps only in-frame clonotypes and omits some of them. The table lists about 1.1 million clones, approximately 75% of them singletons, with over 0.8% in the top ten. Sequenced input: memory CD4+ T cells from PBMCs. Specified subset: CD45RA-negative fraction. Receptors originate from a young man in good health. Some clones in this sample may be carry-over from other donors' samples.

The rearrangement links TRBV4-2 to TRBJ2-5, with a possible D match to TRBD2 (5 bases). This CDR3 region has 15 residues. Looked up from germline, CDR1 is LGHNA and CDR2 is YNFKEQ. Trimming took off 1 base at V and 2 bases at J, with 11 bases between the two ends. The CDR3 sequence: CASSQGRAVQETQYF. The CDR3 nucleotides read TGTGCCAGCAGCCAAGGGCGGGCGGTACAAGAGACCCAGTACTTC.

This clone was seen a handful of times. The chain combines TRBV5-1 with TRBJ2-2; maybe TRBD1 (6 bases). This CDR3 is 14 amino acids long. V was cut by 0 bases and J by 7 bases, with 10 bases left in between. Germline V gene data show CDR1 as SGHRS and CDR2 as YFSETQ. This chain's CDR3 is CASSLGGQYGELFF. CDR3 in DNA: TGCGCCAGCAGCTTGGGAGGACAGTACGGGGAGCTGTTTTTT.

This clone was detected only once. This rearrangement joins TRBV2 to TRBJ2-5; 9 positions match TRBD1. Germline V gene lookup returns CDR1 SNHLY and CDR2 FYNNEI. J gave up 3 bases and V 7 bases, and 6 bases lay outside the gene matches. There are 14 residues in the CDR3. CDR3 bases: TGTGCCAGCAACCAACAGGGGGCGGAAGAGACCCAGTACTTC. This gives the protein CASNQQGAEETQYF.

V gene TRBV6-6 combines with J gene TRBJ2-1, with D perhaps assigned TRBD1 or TRBD2 (6 bases each). Trimming took 5 bases from V and 11 from J, leaving 22 bases between them. The CDR3 is 15 residues long. From germline, CDR1 is MNHNY and CDR2 SVGAGI (reference sequence). CDR3 bases: TGTGCCAGCAGTCAAGGACTGGACGAGGGGGGCAAGCAGTTCTTC. Translated, it gives CASSQGLDEGGKQFF.

The chain has TRBV9 and TRBJ1-3; 8 nucleotides agree with TRBD1. Germline V lookup: CDR1 SGDLS, CDR2 YYNGEE. CDR3 length: 15 residues. Trimming cost V 6 bases and J 4 bases; bases outside gene matches: 9. This CDR3 is CASTPSTGAGNTIYF. The CDR3 DNA sequence: TGTGCCAGCACCCCCTCGACAGGGGCGGGAAACACCATATATTTT. The variable domain in full, with the rest retrieved from reference TRBV9 and TRBJ1-3, is DSGVTQTPKHLITATGQRVTLRCSPRSGDLSVYWYQQSLDQGLQFLIQYYNGEERAKGNILERFSAQQFPDLHSELNLSSLELGDSALYFCASTPSTGAGNTIYFGEGSWLTVV.

This clone came up many times. This sequence joins TRBV7-2 and TRBJ1-1, with TRBD1 matching 9 bases. V lost 1 base to trimming and J lost 9 bases; unmatched junction nucleotides: 6. Germline CDR1 reads SGHTA; CDR2 reads FQGNSA. The CDR3 spans 14 residues. The CDR3 loop is CASSLVGQGGKAFF. The CDR3 region has the DNA TGTGCCAGCAGCTTAGTGGGACAGGGAGGTAAAGCTTTCTTT.

There are a few counts of this clone. The rearrangement links TRBV29-1 to TRBJ2-5; TRBD2 might be the D (6 bases). Germline-derived CDR1 and CDR2 are SQVTM and ANQGSEA. CDR3 size: 13 residues. V was pared by 3 bases and J by 4 bases, with 12 bases between. The CDR3 coding sequence is TGCAGCGTTGAGCGGGGTTTATTAGAGACCCAGTACTTC. Translation: CSVERGLLETQYF. The entire variable domain, with the rest obtained from reference TRBV29-1 and TRBJ2-5, is as follows: SAVISQKPSRDICQRGTSLTIQCQVDSQVTMMFWYRQQPGQSLTLIATANQGSEATYESGFVIDKFPISRPNLTFSTLTVSNMSPEDSSIYLCSVERGLLETQYFGPGTRLLVL.

This clone occurred a few times. J is TRBJ2-5 and V is TRBV11-2; unclear D gene. From germline, CDR1 is SGHAT and CDR2 FQNNGV. Trimming took 1 base from V and 7 from J, leaving 16 bases between them. The CDR3 contains 15 residues. In DNA, the CDR3 is TGTGCCAGCAGCTTAGTTCCTCTCGGGCTCGCGACCCAGTACTTC. Translating it yields CASSLVPLGLATQYF.

The chain uses TRBV6-5 and TRBJ1-5; D unclear. CDR1 and CDR2 from the germline V gene are MNHEY and SVGAGI. The CDR3 contains 15 residues. Trimming removed 9 bases from V and 1 base from J, with 16 bases in between. The CDR3 is CASTRKPGSNQPQHF. The DNA of the CDR3 is TGTGCCAGTACAAGGAAGCCGGGCAGCAATCAGCCCCAGCATTTT.

The chain recombines TRBV6-5 with TRBJ2-2; the D is unclear. CDR1 is MNHEY and CDR2 is SVGAGI in the germline V gene. The V gene lost 7 bases and the J gene lost 0 bases, with 6 bases spanning the gap. The CDR3 contains 13 residues. Here the CDR3 reads CASKAPNTGELFF. The CDR3 DNA reads TGTGCCAGCAAGGCCCCGAACACCGGGGAGCTGTTTTTT.

Only one count was recorded for this clone. CDR3 DNA: TGTGCCAGCACCACGGGGGTAGCGGGAGGTTACGATGAGCAGTTCTTC. It encodes CASTTGVAGGYDEQFF. This sequence joins TRBV7-2 and TRBJ2-1; 10 bases line up with TRBD2. V lost 7 bases, J lost 8 bases, and 14 bases stayed unmatched. Germline assignment: CDR1 SGHTA and CDR2 FQGNSA. This CDR3 spans 16 amino acids.

This chain uses TRBV21-1 with TRBJ2-4; TRBD1 is taken as the D call from the table, unchecked against the DNA. TRBV21-1 is labeled a pseudogene. This CDR3 contains 15 residues. The CDR3 sequence: CASSKGGHRKNIQYF. Here the CDR3 DNA reads TGTGCCAGCAGCAAAGGGGGCCATCGCAAAAACATTCAGTACTTC.

The chain joins TRBV4-2 to TRBJ2-3; the D gene is possibly TRBD2 (5 bases). V dropped 4 bases and J dropped 6 bases, with 23 bases sitting between them. The CDR3 has 17 amino acids. CDR1 and CDR2 (germline): LGHNA, YNFKEQ. The CDR3 protein is CASSPARVRAGGDTQYF. CDR3 in DNA: TGTGCCAGCAGCCCGGCGCGGGTGAGGGCGGGCGGGGATACGCAGTATTTT.

This chain connects TRBV9 to TRBJ1-5; D is possibly TRBD1 (6 bases). The CDR3 runs 14 residues. Trimming took 3 bases from V and 6 from J, leaving 13 bases between them. The germline V gene encodes CDR1 SGDLS and CDR2 YYNGEE. The CDR3: CASSADRSGQPQHF. CDR3 nucleotide sequence: TGTGCCAGCAGCGCCGACAGGTCAGGTCAGCCCCAGCATTTT.

The chain recombines TRBV27 with TRBJ2-2; D is perhaps TRBD1 (5 bases). The germline gives CDR1 MNHEY, CDR2 SMNVEV (reference sequence). Trimming took 7 bases from V and 7 from J, leaving 13 bases between them. The CDR3 has 13 amino acids. CDR3 nucleotides: TGTGCCAGCACCCAAGGGGTAGGCGGGGAGCTGTTTTTT. This encodes CASTQGVGGELFF.

V usage is TRBV18 and J usage is TRBJ1-1; D remains unclear. V was trimmed by 3 bases and J by 7 bases, leaving 9 bases between them. The CDR3 is made up of 12 amino acids. Germline V lookup: CDR1 KGHSH, CDR2 LQKENI. The CDR3 region is CASSPRQVEAFF. The CDR3, as DNA: TGTGCCAGCTCACCCAGGCAGGTTGAAGCTTTCTTT. Supplemented by reference TRBV18 and TRBJ1-1, the full variable domain reads NAGVMQNPRHLVRRRGQEARLRCSPMKGHSHVYWYRQLPEEGLKFMVYLQKENIIDESGMPKERFSAEFPKEGPSILRIQQVVRGDSAAYFCASSPRQVEAFFGQGTRLTVV.

This clone was detected ten times or more. V and J are TRBV7-8 and TRBJ2-1; 7 nucleotides line up with TRBD1. Germline V lookup: CDR1 SGHVS, CDR2 FQNEAQ. The V and J ends lost 1 base and 9 bases, in that order; junction bases with no gene match: 3. CDR3 length: 13 amino acids. The CDR3 loop reads CASSLDRGGEQFF. In DNA form, the CDR3 reads TGTGCCAGCAGCTTAGACAGGGGTGGTGAGCAGTTCTTC.

The chain is built from TRBV21-1 and TRBJ2-6; the table's D call TRBD2 went unverified against the DNA. TRBV21-1 is listed as a pseudogene. The CDR3 covers 19 residues. CDR3 nucleotide sequence: TGTGCCAGCCTCAAGACCGAGGGTCCCTCTCTCTCTGGGGCCAACGTCCTGACTTTC. Amino acids: CASLKTEGPSLSGANVLTF.

This sequence joins TRBV19 and TRBJ2-2; the match to TRBD2 covers 10 bases. CDR1 is LNHDA, CDR2 SQIVND, per germline (reference sequence). This CDR3 comprises 16 residues. J gave up 4 bases and V 1 base, and 3 bases lay outside the gene matches. CDR3 loop: CASSIASGRATGELFF. CDR3 nucleotide sequence: TGTGCCAGTAGTATAGCAAGCGGGAGGGCCACCGGGGAGCTGTTTTTT.

This clone was detected a few times. The chain employs TRBV30 and TRBJ1-1; D may be TRBD1 (5 bases). Germline CDR1 and CDR2: GTSNPN and SVGIG (reference sequence). The CDR3 covers 12 residues. The CDR3 region has the DNA TGTGCTCGGGGGGAGATGAACACTGAAGCTTTCTTT. This gives the protein CARGEMNTEAFF.

This clone was recorded once. The gene calls are TRBV6-6 and TRBJ2-7; 8 bases are a match to TRBD2. The length of the CDR3 is 15 residues. Trimming at V came to 5 bases and at J to 2 bases, leaving 8 bases not matched to a gene. Germline V gene sequence: CDR1 MNHNY, CDR2 SVGAGI (reference sequence). This chain's CDR3 is CASSHQAGATYEQYF. CDR3 DNA sequence: TGTGCCAGCAGTCACCAAGCGGGAGCCACCTACGAGCAGTACTTC.

The gene calls are TRBV14 and TRBJ2-5, with 8 positions matching TRBD1. V dropped 4 bases and J dropped 3; count of bases not matched to a gene: 4. Germline assignment: CDR1 SGHDN and CDR2 FVKESK. The CDR3 runs to 14 residues. The CDR3 nucleotides read TGTGCCAGCAGCCCGCAGACAGGGGAAGAGACCCAGTACTTC. Translating gives CASSPQTGEETQYF.

This chain links TRBV19 with TRBJ1-5, with TRBD1 as a possible D gene (6 bases). Trimming took off 9 bases at V and 0 bases at J, with 15 bases between the two ends. Germline CDR1 LNHDA, CDR2 SQIVND (reference sequence). The CDR3 consists of 15 residues. CDR3 coding DNA: TGTGCCAGCACCGTCCAGGGGAGTAGCAATCAGCCCCAGCATTTT. It translates to CASTVQGSSNQPQHF. The full variable domain, with the rest looked up from reference TRBV19 and TRBJ1-5, is DGGITQSPKYLFRKEGQNVTLSCEQNLNHDAMYWYRQDPGQGLRLIYYSQIVNDFQKGDIAEGYSVSREKKESFPLTVTSAQKNPTAFYLCASTVQGSSNQPQHFGDGTRLSIL.

This sequence joins TRBV6-5 and TRBJ2-7; a weak D match, TRBD1 (5 bases). V lost 6 bases to trimming and J lost 6 bases, with 12 bases between them. The CDR3 has 12 residues. Germline-derived CDR1 and CDR2 are MNHEY and SVGAGI. DNA for the CDR3: TGTGCCAGCAGACGCCGACAGTCCGAGCAGTACTTC. Protein: CASRRRQSEQYF.

This clone was recorded a few times. V gene TRBV28 combines with J gene TRBJ2-3; TRBD1 matches 9 bases. The CDR3 consists of 16 residues. CDR1 is MDHEN, CDR2 SYDVKM, per germline. Trimming at V came to 2 bases and at J to 1 base, leaving 4 bases not matched to a gene. This CDR3 is CASSLGTGSRTDTQYF. CDR3 coding DNA: TGTGCCAGCAGTTTAGGGACAGGGTCGCGCACAGATACGCAGTATTTT. The complete variable domain, with remaining parts taken from reference TRBV28 and TRBJ2-3, reads DVKVTQSSRYLVKRTGEKVFLECVQDMDHENMFWYRQDPGLGLRLIYFSYDVKMKEKGDIPEGYSVSREKKERFSLILESASTNQTSMYLCASSLGTGSRTDTQYFGPGTRLTVL.

The gene calls are TRBV28 and TRBJ1-5, with a tentative D call TRBD1 (6 bases). V was shortened by 9 bases and J by 9 bases, with 12 bases between the two germline ends. The germline V gene has CDR1 MDHEN and CDR2 SYDVKM. This CDR3 is 11 amino acids long. The CDR3 is CASQGSGPQHF. The CDR3 DNA is TGTGCCAGTCAGGGGTCAGGGCCCCAGCATTTT.

This clone was seen only a few times. The V call is TRBV6-6, the J call TRBJ1-1, with D maybe TRBD1 (5 bases). The CDR3 is made up of 15 amino acids. V dropped 5 bases and J dropped 4 bases, with 17 bases sitting between them. Per the germline V gene, CDR1 is MNHNY and CDR2 is SVGAGI (reference sequence). In nucleotides, the CDR3 is TGTGCCAGCAGTGGTTACTCTACTGGGGGCACTGAAGCTTTCTTT. Translation gives CASSGYSTGGTEAFF.

This clone appeared once. This rearrangement joins TRBV5-1 to TRBJ2-7; maybe TRBD1 (5 bases). V was shortened by 4 bases and J by 2 bases, with 13 bases between the two germline ends. This CDR3 is built from 14 residues. Germline V gene sequence: CDR1 SGHRS, CDR2 YFSETQ. The CDR3 DNA is TGCGCCAGCAGCAAGGACACATACACCTACGAGCAGTACTTC. It specifies CASSKDTYTYEQYF.